This T cell receptor beta chain stems from a study of neoadjuvant anti-PD-1 for oral cavity cancer. About the research overall: Patients without progression got a fourth dose around day 43. Broader study findings: TCR analyses covered only a few patients per response group. Higher pretreatment Treg/Th17 ratios tracked higher pretreatment blood clonality.

Stage II-IVA oral cavity squamous cell carcinoma was new and untreated by systemic or radiation therapy. The assay was immunoSEQ multiplex PCR, and TCRdb's table has in-frame clones only and misses some. The table lists tens of thousands of clones, around 88% of them singletons, with around 3.2% in the top ten. As to this clone: Its antigen is unidentified.

This clonotype was sampled from a person aged 35-79 years with oral cavity squamous cell carcinoma. Material: PBMCs, obtained before nivolumab (anti-PD-1) treatment.

CDR3 protein: CASSVEGGGSPLHF. CDR3 nucleotides: TGTGCCAGCAGCGTAGAGGGGGGAGGCTCACCCCTCCACTTT. V is TRBV9 and J is TRBJ1-6; possibly TRBD1 for D (6 bases). The CDR3 sequence is 14 residues long. Trimming left V 0 bases short and J 10 bases short, with 11 bases between. Germline V gives CDR1 SGDLS, CDR2 YYNGEE.